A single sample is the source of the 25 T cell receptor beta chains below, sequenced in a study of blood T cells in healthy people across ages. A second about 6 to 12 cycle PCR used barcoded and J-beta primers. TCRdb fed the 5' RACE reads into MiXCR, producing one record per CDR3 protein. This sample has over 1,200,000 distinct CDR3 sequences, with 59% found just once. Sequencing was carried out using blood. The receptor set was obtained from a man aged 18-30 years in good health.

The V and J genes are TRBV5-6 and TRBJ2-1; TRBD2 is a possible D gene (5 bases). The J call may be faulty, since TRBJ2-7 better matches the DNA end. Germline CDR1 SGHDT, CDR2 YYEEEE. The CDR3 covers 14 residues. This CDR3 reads CASSFPGISYEQYF. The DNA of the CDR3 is TGTGCCAGCAGCTTTCCGGGAATCTCCTACGAGCAGTACTTC.

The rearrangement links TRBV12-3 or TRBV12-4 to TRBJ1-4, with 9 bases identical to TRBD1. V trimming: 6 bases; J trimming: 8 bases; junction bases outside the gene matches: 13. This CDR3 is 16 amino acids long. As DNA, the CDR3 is TGTGCCAGCAGCCCACTCTGGGGACAGGGAGGGGAAAAACTGTTTTTT. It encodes CASSPLWGQGGEKLFF.

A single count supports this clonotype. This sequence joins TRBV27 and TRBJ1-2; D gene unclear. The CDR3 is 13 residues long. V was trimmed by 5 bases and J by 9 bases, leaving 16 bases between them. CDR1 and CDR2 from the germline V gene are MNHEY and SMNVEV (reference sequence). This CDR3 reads CASSAERWNSYTF. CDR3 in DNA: TGTGCCAGCAGTGCCGAGAGGTGGAATAGCTACACCTTC.

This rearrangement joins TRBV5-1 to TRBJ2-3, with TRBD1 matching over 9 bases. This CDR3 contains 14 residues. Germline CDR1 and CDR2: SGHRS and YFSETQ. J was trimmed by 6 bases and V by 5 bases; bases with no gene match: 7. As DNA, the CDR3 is TGCGCCAGCAGTATATATGGACAGGGGGATACGCAGTATTTT. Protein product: CASSIYGQGDTQYF.

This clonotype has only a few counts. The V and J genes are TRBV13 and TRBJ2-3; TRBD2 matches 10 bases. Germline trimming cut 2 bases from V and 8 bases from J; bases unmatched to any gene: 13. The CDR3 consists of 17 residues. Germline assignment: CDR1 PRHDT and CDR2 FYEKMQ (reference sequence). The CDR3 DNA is TGTGCCAGCAGCTTACGAGGGGGCGAAAGCGGGAGGGGTACGCAGTATTTT. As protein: CASSLRGGESGRGTQYF. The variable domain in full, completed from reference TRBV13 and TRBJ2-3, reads AAGVIQSPRHLIKEKRETATLKCYPIPRHDTVYWYQQGPGQDPQFLISFYEKMQSDKGSIPDRFSAQQFSDYHSELNMSSLELGDSALYFCASSLRGGESGRGTQYFGPGTRLTVL.

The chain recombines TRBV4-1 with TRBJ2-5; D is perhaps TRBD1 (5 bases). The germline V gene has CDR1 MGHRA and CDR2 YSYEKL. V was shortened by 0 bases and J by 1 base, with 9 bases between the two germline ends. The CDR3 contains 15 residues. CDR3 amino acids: CASSQDRGTQETQYF. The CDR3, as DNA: TGCGCCAGCAGCCAAGATAGGGGCACCCAAGAGACCCAGTACTTC.

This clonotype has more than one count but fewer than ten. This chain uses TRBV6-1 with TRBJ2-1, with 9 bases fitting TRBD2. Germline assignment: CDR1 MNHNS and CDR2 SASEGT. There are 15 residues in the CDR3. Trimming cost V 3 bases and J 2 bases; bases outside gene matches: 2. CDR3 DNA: TGTGCCAGCAGTGACGGCGGGAGGGCCTACAATGAGCAGTTCTTC. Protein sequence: CASSDGGRAYNEQFF.

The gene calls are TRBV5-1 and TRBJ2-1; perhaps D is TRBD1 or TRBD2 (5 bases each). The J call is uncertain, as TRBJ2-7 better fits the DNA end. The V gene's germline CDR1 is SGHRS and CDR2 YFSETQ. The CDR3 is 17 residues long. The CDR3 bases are TGCGCCAGCAGCTGGGACCACGAGAAAAGCTCCTACAATGAGCAGTACTTC. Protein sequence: CASSWDHEKSSYNEQYF.

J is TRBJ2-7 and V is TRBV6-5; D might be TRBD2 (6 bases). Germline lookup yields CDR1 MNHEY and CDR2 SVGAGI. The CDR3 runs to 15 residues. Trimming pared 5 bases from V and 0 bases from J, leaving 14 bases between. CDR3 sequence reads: CASSRTGAHSYEQYF. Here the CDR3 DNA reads TGTGCCAGCAGTCGGACGGGAGCCCACTCCTACGAGCAGTACTTC.

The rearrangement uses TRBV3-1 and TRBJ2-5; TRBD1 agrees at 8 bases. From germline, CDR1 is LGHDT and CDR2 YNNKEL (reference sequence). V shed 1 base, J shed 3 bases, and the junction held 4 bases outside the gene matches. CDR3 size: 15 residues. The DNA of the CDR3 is TGTGCCAGCAGCCAAGGCCCGGGACAGGAAGAGACCCAGTACTTC. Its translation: CASSQGPGQEETQYF.

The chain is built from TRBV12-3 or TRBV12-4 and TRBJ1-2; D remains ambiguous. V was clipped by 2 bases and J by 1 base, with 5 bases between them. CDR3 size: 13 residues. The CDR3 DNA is TGTGCCAGCAGTTTAACACTTAACTATGGCTACACCTTC. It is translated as CASSLTLNYGYTF.

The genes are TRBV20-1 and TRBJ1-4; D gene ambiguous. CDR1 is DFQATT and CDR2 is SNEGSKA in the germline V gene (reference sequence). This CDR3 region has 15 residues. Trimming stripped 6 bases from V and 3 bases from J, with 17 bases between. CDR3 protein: CSAPRDWGANEKLFF. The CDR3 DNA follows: TGCAGTGCCCCCCGGGATTGGGGAGCTAATGAAAAACTGTTTTTT.

CDR3 bases: TGCGCCAGCAGCTTGGCCGGGGACTTCCAAGAGACCCAGTACTTC. Translating it yields CASSLAGDFQETQYF. V and J are TRBV5-1 and TRBJ2-5; maybe TRBD2 (6 bases). The CDR3 has 15 amino acids. V was trimmed by 0 bases and J by 1 base, leaving 10 bases between them. CDR1 is SGHRS, CDR2 YFSETQ, per germline.

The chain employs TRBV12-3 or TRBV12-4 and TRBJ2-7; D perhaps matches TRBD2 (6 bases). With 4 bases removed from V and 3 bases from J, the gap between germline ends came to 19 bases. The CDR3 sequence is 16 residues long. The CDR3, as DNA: TGTGCCAGCAGTTGGGGGGACGGTGCAGCGGTCTACGAGCAGTACTTC. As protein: CASSWGDGAAVYEQYF.

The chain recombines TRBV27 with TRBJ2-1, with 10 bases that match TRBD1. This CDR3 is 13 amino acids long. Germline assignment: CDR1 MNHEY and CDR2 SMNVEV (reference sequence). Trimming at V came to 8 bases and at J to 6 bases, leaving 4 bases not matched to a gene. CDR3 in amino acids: CASSRQGANEQFF. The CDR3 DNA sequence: TGTGCCAGCTCCAGACAGGGGGCCAATGAGCAGTTCTTC.

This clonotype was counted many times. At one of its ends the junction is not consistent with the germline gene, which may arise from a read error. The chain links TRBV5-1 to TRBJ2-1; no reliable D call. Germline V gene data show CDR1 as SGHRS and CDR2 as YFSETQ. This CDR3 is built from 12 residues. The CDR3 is CASSLTNNEQFF. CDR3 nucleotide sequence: TGTGCCAGCAGCTTAACAAACAATGAGCAGTTCTTC.

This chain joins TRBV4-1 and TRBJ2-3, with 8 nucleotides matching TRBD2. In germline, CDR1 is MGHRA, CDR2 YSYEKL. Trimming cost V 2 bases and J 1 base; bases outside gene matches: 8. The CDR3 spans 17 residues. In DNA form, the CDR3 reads TGCGCCAGCAGCCAACCCCGAGCGGGAGAAGGCACAGATACGCAGTATTTT. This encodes CASSQPRAGEGTDTQYF.

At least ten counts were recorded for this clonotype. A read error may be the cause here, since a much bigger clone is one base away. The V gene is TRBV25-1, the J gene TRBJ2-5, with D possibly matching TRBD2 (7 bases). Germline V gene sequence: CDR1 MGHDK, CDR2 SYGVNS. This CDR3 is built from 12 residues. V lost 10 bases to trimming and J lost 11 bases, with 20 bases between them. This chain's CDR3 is CATDRGDNEQYF. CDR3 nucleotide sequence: TGTGCCACCGACCGGGGGGACAATGAGCAGTACTTC.

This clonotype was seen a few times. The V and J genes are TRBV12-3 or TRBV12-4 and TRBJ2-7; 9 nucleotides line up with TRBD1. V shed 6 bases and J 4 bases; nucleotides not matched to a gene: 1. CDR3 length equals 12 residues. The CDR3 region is CASRGTGYEQYF. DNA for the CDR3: TGTGCCAGCAGGGGGACAGGGTACGAGCAGTACTTC.

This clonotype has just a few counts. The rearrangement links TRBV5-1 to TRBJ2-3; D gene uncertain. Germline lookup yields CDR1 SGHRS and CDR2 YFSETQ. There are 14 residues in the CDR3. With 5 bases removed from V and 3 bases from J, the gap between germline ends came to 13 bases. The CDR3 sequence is CASRLDAGTDTQYF. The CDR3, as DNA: TGCGCCAGCAGGCTGGACGCTGGAACAGATACGCAGTATTTT.

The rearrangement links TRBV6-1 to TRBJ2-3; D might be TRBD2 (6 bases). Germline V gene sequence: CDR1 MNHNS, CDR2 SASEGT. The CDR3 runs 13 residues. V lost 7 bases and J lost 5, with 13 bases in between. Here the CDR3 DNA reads TGTGCCAGCAAGCGCGGGACTTTAGATACGCAGTATTTT. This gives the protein CASKRGTLDTQYF.

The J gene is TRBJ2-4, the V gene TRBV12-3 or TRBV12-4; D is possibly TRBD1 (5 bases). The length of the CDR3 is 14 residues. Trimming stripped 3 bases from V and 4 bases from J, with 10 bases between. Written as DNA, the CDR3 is TGTGCCAGCAGTTTTGGCAGGGTAAAAAACATTCAGTACTTC. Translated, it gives CASSFGRVKNIQYF.

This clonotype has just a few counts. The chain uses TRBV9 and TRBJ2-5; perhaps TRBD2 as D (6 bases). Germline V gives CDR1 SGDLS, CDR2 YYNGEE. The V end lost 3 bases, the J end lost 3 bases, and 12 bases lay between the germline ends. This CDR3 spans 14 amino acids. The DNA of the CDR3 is TGTGCCAGCAGCGAGACCGGGACTGAAGAGACCCAGTACTTC. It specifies CASSETGTEETQYF.

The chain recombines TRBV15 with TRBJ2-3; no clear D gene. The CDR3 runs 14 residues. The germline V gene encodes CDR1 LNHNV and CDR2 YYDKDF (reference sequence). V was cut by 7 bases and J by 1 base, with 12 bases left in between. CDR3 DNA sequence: TGTGCCACCACGACTGGGCGTGGCACAGATACGCAGTATTTT. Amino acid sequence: CATTTGRGTDTQYF.

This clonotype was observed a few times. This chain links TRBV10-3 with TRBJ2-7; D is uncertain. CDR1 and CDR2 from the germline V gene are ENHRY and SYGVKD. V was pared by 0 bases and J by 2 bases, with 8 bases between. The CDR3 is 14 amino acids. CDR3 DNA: TGTGCCATCAGTGAGTCGTTAGCAACCTACGAGCAGTACTTC. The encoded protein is CAISESLATYEQYF.